This T cell receptor (beta chain) was found in a study of CD8 T cells in ankylosing spondylitis (dated by TCRdb to the late 2010s). About the investigation overall: T cell receptor beta repertoires were profiled in healthy donors and ankylosing spondylitis patients so that disease-linked TCR variants could be found. The full study cohort comprised approximately 23 ankylosing spondylitis patients and about a hundred healthy donors. Peripheral blood was sampled, and synovial fluid was additionally collected from ankylosing spondylitis patients.

Reads for this sample came from an Illumina HiSeq 2500. TCR beta libraries were prepared by quantitative 5'-RACE with molecular barcodes. The original methods were these. A new computational method, built on a probabilistic model of VDJ rearrangement, was used to identify disease-linked TCR variants. In-frame beta chains were kept once TCRdb had trimmed the public reads at Q25 with fastp and called clones with MiXCR. Identical CDR3 proteins give one entry, which carries the most common genes and DNA. Here the V and J calls rest on TCRdb's processing, not on the authors' analysis. The sample records some 240,000 distinct CDR3 sequences, around 9.1% of which are singletons. Over 6.5% of the sample belongs to the ten largest clones. From V the trimming removes 4 bases and from J it removes 0 bases, while the gene matches leave 7 bases of the junction unaccounted for. As encoded in the germline V gene, CDR1 is MNHEY while CDR2 is SVGAGI. The CDR3 covers 16 residues, taking in both the cysteine and the phenylalanine. Only the CDR3 DNA is retained, 48 bases long and in frame from the first base.

The table lists this clonotype with many counts. The clone's antigen remains unknown. Qualities for individual bases were not recorded, and no much larger clone is one base off. Broad study findings and their caveats: Some of the motif variants had been reported before in the synovial fluid and blood of reactive arthritis patients, a finding that suggests common disease-initiation mechanisms. The disease-linked clones were reported as significantly enriched in matched synovial fluid samples from ankylosing spondylitis patients. Blood from ankylosing spondylitis patients appeared to be characterized by a TCR beta motif made up of seven or eight highly homologous amino acid variants. A CD8+ phenotype was shown by the disease-linked clones, which were found at relatively low frequencies in peripheral blood.

The chain is encoded by TRBV6-5 joined to TRBJ2-5; 8 bases in the junction line up with TRBD1. What was sequenced was blood, either unsorted or a sorted T cell fraction (not recorded which). This receptor was taken from a male donor with ankylosing spondylitis or in good health (not recorded which). This receptor has the CDR3 CASSFTGGSYQETQYF. The DNA sequence reads TGTGCCAGCAGTTTCACAGGGGGGTCCTACCAAGAGACCCAGTACTTC.